This TCR beta chain originates from a study of long-term antiretroviral therapy in people with HIV. Sequencing used immunoSEQ v3.0 at survey level. Assay used: immunoSEQ multiplex PCR; TCRdb lists only in-frame clones, some missing. Here the sample spans 40,000 to 50,000 clones, over 90% being singletons. V dropped 3 bases and J dropped 7 bases, with 4 bases sitting between them. The CDR3 spans 12 residues. Germline loops: CDR1 LNHDA, CDR2 SQIVND (reference sequence). The sample here was unsorted PBMCs, taken roughly 9.4 years after starting antiretroviral therapy. This receptor was obtained from a young man with HIV. The chain carries TRBV19 and TRBJ1-6; no reliable D call. CDR3 bases: TGTGCCAGTAGTATGATGAATTCACCCCTCCACTTT. Protein product: CASSMMNSPLHF.